The entry below describes one TCR beta chain. This clonotype was counted only a few times. No antigen is known for it. No per-base quality is available; no much larger clone lies one base away. The data were obtained in a study of identical twins (dated by TCRdb to the mid-2010s). Regarding the complete study: To test whether fetal clonotypes persist, the study used deep sequencing on TCR alpha and beta repertoires from monozygotic twins, unrelated adults of various ages, and cord blood. Replicate twin experiments were performed at different times using different library preparation protocols to rule out contamination.

Overall study results and their limits: In beta out-of-frame sequences, excess twin sharing was weaker, because having fewer shared sequences lowered the signal-to-noise ratio. Conclusions relied on cross-sectional statistical analysis, since the same donors could not be followed over many years. Zero-insertion analyses could be partly confounded by invariant T cells such as MAIT and iNKT, although diverse VJ usage argued against such confounding for most clonotypes. Compared with coincidental sharing between unrelated individuals, out-of-frame TCR alpha sequences shared between twins showed an excess of sequences with low generation probability. Out-of-frame TCR alpha sharing in monozygotic twins was systematically underestimated by recombination models, whereas sharing between unrelated individuals was in agreement with the recombination models. Fewer insertions were carried by abundant cord blood beta clonotypes, a similar but weaker trend appeared in young adult naive repertoires, and no such trend appeared in memory repertoires.

The CDR3 sequence holds 16 residues, the cysteine and phenylalanine included. The kept DNA is CDR3 alone, 48 bases in frame from the first base. The germline V gene (reference sequence) gives CDR1 as LGHDT and CDR2 as YNNKEL. Trimmed from V: 4 bases; trimmed from J: 1 base; junction bases lacking a gene match: 6. Only healthy Caucasian donors were included. Three pairs of female monozygotic twins, all aged about 18 to 30 years, were included in the twin cohort. Positive isolation kits from Invitrogen were used to isolate the CD4+ and CD8+ T cell populations. Receptors were amplified or captured by 5' RACE. Reads for this sample came from an Illumina HiSeq 2000. Template switching added a universal primer binding site, and the final cDNA carried a unique molecular identifier that allowed TCR cDNA molecules to be counted accurately. First-strand cDNA for TCR alpha and beta chains was synthesized from specific primers in the conserved constant-segment region. Each cDNA library was double barcoded, with a SMART-Mk sample barcode plus Illumina barcodes, to control for contamination. TruSeq adapter sequences along with Illumina sample barcodes were introduced in two successive PCR steps. TCR alpha and beta cDNA libraries were sequenced on the Illumina HiSeq platform with custom primers. The paper's processing steps were these. Unique molecular identifiers were extracted from raw reads with MiGEC, and CDR3 positions were determined with MiXCR. For each individual, recombination models were inferred using an EM algorithm with the repgenHMM and IGoR tools. Shared clonotype analysis was performed with the tcR package in R, normalizing sharing by the product of cloneset sizes. To study raw recombination without the effects of thymic and clonal selection, out-of-frame nonproductive sequences were analyzed. TCRdb reanalyzed the raw reads on its own, using fastp at Q25 for trimming and MiXCR for clone calling, and kept in-frame beta chains. A single entry per CDR3 protein holds the most common genes and DNA from its merged rows. What appears here as the V and J calls and clone size reflects TCRdb's work, not the paper's. The sample records fewer than 550,000 distinct CDR3 sequences, 13% to 15% of which are singletons. Of the sample, more than 0.8% is held by the ten largest clones.

The sample was also linked to a second study, of yellow fever vaccine responses in identical twins. Drawing on the second study: The authors reported that the T cell response to vaccination in identical twins appeared partly convergent and partly personalized. In the study, vaccine-responding T cell clones were precisely tracked in identical twins.

The TCR sequence derives from a woman aged 18-35 years in good health. The sequencing input was CD4+ T cells sorted from blood. The V and J genes are TRBV3-1 and TRBJ2-4; TRBD2 aligns with 8 central bases. The DNA sequence follows: TGTGCCAGCAGCCCCAACTCGGGGGGGGCCAAAAACATTCAGTACTTC. Its product reads: CASSPNSGGAKNIQYF.